These T cell receptor beta chains were read from a single sample in a study of early stage breast cancer tumors. Here immunoSEQ multiplex PCR was the method, and the copy in TCRdb shows in-frame clones only, minus some. The data show some 72,000 clones, with more than 60% seen just once and roughly 3% held by the top ten. Sequenced sample: blood. Receptor source: a person in their sixties or seventies with breast cancer. The CDR3 runs from the conserved cysteine through the conserved F or W. A D gene is named only where the DNA matches it firmly. Size is stated for part of the rows, as once, few or many counts, or as a class when the clone is expanded.

j_gene | d_gene | abundance | v_gene | CDR3nt | CDR3aa
TRBJ2-1 | . | . | TRBV5-1 | TGCGCCAGCAGCTTGAGGGATCGAGGTAGATCTAATGAGCAGTTCTTC | CASSLRDRGRSNEQFF
TRBJ1-1 | . | . | TRBV18 | TGTGCCAACTCATCCCTGGACCGAGAAGCTTTCTTT | CANSSLDREAFF
TRBJ2-1 | TRBD2 | . | TRBV10-1 | TGCGCCATACCGGGACTAGCTGGTAATGAGCAGTTCTTC | CAIPGLAGNEQFF
TRBJ2-1 | TRBD2 | . | TRBV4-1 | TGCGCCAGCAGCCAAGGATCCGGGACTACCTTCGATGAGCAGTTCTTC | CASSQGSGTTFDEQFF
TRBJ1-2 | . | . | TRBV6-1 | TGTGCCAGCAGTCTATGGGGGGAAGGTGGCTACACCTTC | CASSLWGEGGYTF
TRBJ2-2 | TRBD1 | . | TRBV7-6 | TGTGCCAGCAGTAAACCGGGACAGGGTTATCCCGGGGAGCTGTTTTTT | CASSKPGQGYPGELFF
TRBJ2-7 | . | . | TRBV15 | TGTGCCACCAGCACGATCCCGGGATACGAGCAGTACTTC | CATSTIPGYEQYF
TRBJ2-5 | . | . | TRBV5-1 | TGCGCCAGCAGCTTGGGCCCCAAGGGCGCCTCCCAAGAGACCCAGTACTTC | CASSLGPKGASQETQYF
TRBJ2-3 | . | . | TRBV6-1 | TGTGCCAGCAGTCCACCTTTGAGGGGAACGCAGTATTTT | CASSPPLRGTQYF
TRBJ2-1 | TRBD2 | . | TRBV10-3 | TGTGCCATCAGTGAGTCGGGCGGGAGGGCAATTAGCTCCTACAATGAGCAGTTCTTC | CAISESGGRAISSYNEQFF
TRBJ2-5 | TRBD1 | . | TRBV6-6 | TGTGCCAGCAGCCGGACAGGAAGGTACCAAGAGACCCAGTACTTC | CASSRTGRYQETQYF
TRBJ2-5 | TRBD1 | . | TRBV5-8 | TGTGCCAGCAGCCGCGGGACAGGAAAACAAGAGACCCAGTACTTC | CASSRGTGKQETQYF
TRBJ1-4 | . | . | TRBV18 | TGTGCCAGCTCTCGGCCCCAGGATGAAAAACTGTTTTTT | CASSRPQDEKLFF
TRBJ2-7 | TRBD1 | . | TRBV9 | TGTGCCAGCAGCGCGGGGTGGGGACAGGGTCTGTACGAGCAGTACTTC | CASSAGWGQGLYEQYF
TRBJ1-5 | . | . | TRBV7-8 | TGTGCCAGCAGCTTCTCAGGGGAGGTTCAGCCCCAGCATTTT | CASSFSGEVQPQHF
TRBJ2-7 | . | . | TRBV15 | TGTGCCACCAGCACGGACAGTGGGCCCTACGAGCAGTACTTC | CATSTDSGPYEQYF
TRBJ1-2 | . | . | TRBV25-1 | TGTGCCAGCAGAGCGGGCCGCCTGGAGGGCTACACCTTC | CASRAGRLEGYTF
TRBJ1-1 | . | . | TRBV6-6 | TGTGCCAGCAGTTACTCGGACACTGAAGCTTTCTTT | CASSYSDTEAFF
TRBJ2-3 | TRBD1 | . | TRBV9 | TGTGCCAGCAGCCTCGGGACAGCTAGCACAGATACGCAGTATTTT | CASSLGTASTDTQYF
TRBJ2-1 | TRBD2 | . | TRBV5-4 | TGTGCCTGCCGAGAGCGGGGCTCCTACAATGAGCAGTTCTTC | CACRERGSYNEQFF
TRBJ2-6 | . | . | TRBV2 | TGTGCCAGCAGAACGACAACCGGGGCCAACGTCCTGACTTTC | CASRTTTGANVLTF
TRBJ2-1 | . | . | TRBV28 | TGTGCCAGCAGTTTCCCTTACAATGAGCAGTTCTTC | CASSFPYNEQFF
TRBJ2-3 | TRBD1 | . | TRBV5-4 | TGTGCCAGCAGCTTCGACAGGGGGACAGATACGCAGTATTTT | CASSFDRGTDTQYF
TRBJ2-3 | . | . | TRBV7-6 | TGTGCCAGCAGTCGCCTCCTGGATACGCAGTATTTT | CASSRLLDTQYF
TRBJ1-1 | . | once | TRBV7-8 | TGTGCCAGCAGCTTGGGCACTGAAGCTTTCTTT | CASSLGTEAFF
TRBJ2-2 | . | . | TRBV6-5 | TGTGCCAGCACCCGATGGGGAAGGACCGGGGAGCTGTTTTTT | CASTRWGRTGELFF
TRBJ1-6 | . | . | TRBV4-1 | TGCGCCAGCAGCCAAAATCACTTTTCGCAGTACTATAATTCACCCCTCCACTTT | CASSQNHFSQYYNSPLHF
TRBJ1-3 | TRBD1 | . | TRBV7-2 | TGTGCCAGCAGCCCCCAGGGGGCCGGAAACACCATATATTTT | CASSPQGAGNTIYF
TRBJ2-3 | TRBD2 | . | TRBV28 | TGTGCCAGCAGTCCTCCCGAGGCGGGGGTTACAGATACGCAGTATTTT | CASSPPEAGVTDTQYF
TRBJ1-2 | TRBD1 | . | TRBV28 | TGTGCCAACCGGGACAGCCACTATGGCTACACCTTC | CANRDSHYGYTF
TRBJ2-3 | TRBD2 | . | TRBV10-3 | TGTGCCATCAGGGGGACTAGCGGTAGCACAGATACGCAGTATTTT | CAIRGTSGSTDTQYF
TRBJ2-1 | . | . | TRBV20-1 | TGCAGTGCCTACCCGAGGAATGAGCAGTTCTTC | CSAYPRNEQFF
TRBJ2-1 | TRBD2 | . | TRBV10-1 | TGCGCCAGCAGCGGTAGCGGGGGGGACAATGAGCAGTTCTTC | CASSGSGGDNEQFF
TRBJ2-5 | . | . | TRBV5-6 | TGTGCCAGCAGCTTGGGGCACGGGGTGGGGGGAGAGACCCAGTACTTC | CASSLGHGVGGETQYF
TRBJ2-5 | . | . | TRBV5-5 | TGTGCCAGCAGCTTTCAAGTGGTGGGGGGGCAGGAGACCCAGTACTTC | CASSFQVVGGQETQYF
TRBJ2-5 | TRBD2 | . | TRBV28 | TGTGCCAGCAGTTTGTGGACTAGCGGGGGGGCCGATCACTTTTACCAAGAGACCCAGTACTTC | CASSLWTSGGADHFYQETQYF
TRBJ1-3 | . | once | TRBV5-1 | TGCGCCAGCAGCTTGGCAGGGGAAGGTTCTGGAAACACCATATATTTT | CASSLAGEGSGNTIYF
TRBJ2-7 | TRBD2 | . | TRBV5-4 | TGTGCCAGCAGCGGGAGGCTAGCGGGAGACGAGCAGTACTTC | CASSGRLAGDEQYF
TRBJ1-6 | . | . | TRBV5-1 | TGCGCCAGCAGCTTGGTTGGAGCTGGGGATTCACCCCTCCACTTT | CASSLVGAGDSPLHF
TRBJ2-7 | TRBD2 | few | TRBV6-6 | TGTGCCACCGGGTGGGGGGGTGAGTACGAGCAGTACTTC | CATGWGGEYEQYF
TRBJ2-2 | . | . | TRBV7-9 | TGTGCCAGCAGCGTCGGGGAGCTGTTTTTT | CASSVGELFF
TRBJ1-1 | . | once | TRBV7-3 | TGTGCCAGCAGCTTATGGTACAACACTGAAGCTTTCTTT | CASSLWYNTEAFF
TRBJ2-7 | TRBD2 | few | TRBV28 | TGTGCCAGCGGAAAGGGACTAGCTGGTGAGCAGTACTTC | CASGKGLAGEQYF
TRBJ1-1 | . | . | TRBV30 | TGTGCCTGGAGTGTAAGTGTGGGGGGCGAAGCTTTCTTT | CAWSVSVGGEAFF
TRBJ2-1 | TRBD1 | . | TRBV19 | TGTGCCAGTAGTATAGATGGGACAGGGTTAAATGAGCAGTTCTTC | CASSIDGTGLNEQFF
TRBJ2-5 | TRBD1 | . | TRBV18 | TGTGCCAGCTCACCGAGACAGGGGGCCCGAGAGACCCAGTACTTC | CASSPRQGARETQYF
TRBJ1-2 | . | . | TRBV6-6 | TGTGCCAGCAGCCGCGTTGATGCCGGGCAGGGCTACACCTTC | CASSRVDAGQGYTF
TRBJ2-3 | . | . | TRBV5-1 | TGCGCCAGCAGCTTTGAGGGGGGCCCAGATACGCAGTATTTT | CASSFEGGPDTQYF
TRBJ1-3 | . | . | TRBV18 | TGTGCCAGCTCACTTCAAGGAAGAAACACCATATATTTT | CASSLQGRNTIYF
TRBJ2-3 | . | . | TRBV6-6 | TGTGCCAGCACCTCGGGAGACAGGGTGTGGACAGATACGCAGTATTTT | CASTSGDRVWTDTQYF
TRBJ2-7 | TRBD1 | . | TRBV13 | TGTGCCAGCAGCTTATGGGCGGGACAGGGGTATAACGAGCAGTACTTC | CASSLWAGQGYNEQYF
TRBJ2-7 | TRBD1 | . | TRBV5-1 | TGCGCCAGCAGCTTGGCCGGGACAGGGGGCGAACACTTC | CASSLAGTGGEHF
TRBJ1-2 | . | . | TRBV29-1 | TGCAGCGTCCGAGGGGGGGATAACTATGGCTACACCTTC | CSVRGGDNYGYTF
TRBJ1-5 | . | few | TRBV5-5 | TGTGCCAGCAGCTTTGGGGGGACTAGCAATCAGCCCCAGCATTTT | CASSFGGTSNQPQHF
TRBJ2-3 | . | once | TRBV7-3 | TGTGCCAGCAGCCCAACCATGGAGACAGATACGCAGTATTTT | CASSPTMETDTQYF